The subject of this entry is one T cell receptor beta chain. Its target antigen remains unknown. Within one base of it there is no much larger clone, and no base qualities were kept. The V end gives up 0 bases and the J end 8 bases, leaving 5 bases in the junction not matched to a gene. Via the germline V gene (reference sequence), CDR1 is LNHDA and CDR2 SQIVND. Inclusive of the bounding cysteine and phenylalanine, the CDR3 is 14 residues long. Of all the DNA, just the CDR3 is kept, 42 bases in frame from base 1. This sample is part of a study of T cell changes during pregnancy in multiple sclerosis (dated by TCRdb to about 2019). Notes on the research overall: The study examined how the T cell repertoire changed over the course of pregnancy in women with multiple sclerosis.

Libraries were built with the immunoSEQ multiplex PCR assay. TCRdb mirrors the immuneACCESS table, restricted to in-frame sequences. Some clones are absent from its copies; in checked studies, under half trace to an unresolved V gene, and the reason for the others is unknown. A total of about 68,000 clones appear in this sample, 90% of them only once. Jointly, the top ten make up 1.5% of the sample. The sequencing used peripheral blood, collected in the third trimester of pregnancy. The rearranged chain carries TRBV19 and TRBJ2-3, and 7 bases in between align with TRBD1. The source is a female donor with multiple sclerosis, enrolled in a pregnancy study. The DNA sequence follows: TGTGCCAGTAGTATAGACTACAGGGGTGGTACGCAGTATTTT. It specifies CASSIDYRGGTQYF. With all but the CDR3 taken from the reference TRBV19 and TRBJ2-3 genes, the full variable domain is: DGGITQSPKYLFRKEGQNVTLSCEQNLNHDAMYWYRQDPGQGLRLIYYSQIVNDFQKGDIAEGYSVSREKKESFPLTVTSAQKNPTAFYLCASSIDYRGGTQYFGPGTRLTVL.